The 21 T cell receptor beta chains reported below all come from one sample, sequenced in a study of blood T cell repertoires in COVID-19. Sequenced by immunoSEQ multiplex PCR; TCRdb stores in-frame clones only, minus some. There are 250,000 or so clones in the sample; about nine tenths occur only once, and less than 3.5% lies in the top ten. Sequenced sample: peripheral blood. These receptors came from a woman in her sixties or seventies with acute or convalescent COVID-19.

V usage is TRBV6-5 and J usage is TRBJ1-2; 8 positions agree with TRBD1. The CDR3 sequence is 14 residues long. Germline assignment: CDR1 MNHEY and CDR2 SVGAGI. Trimming cost V 4 bases and J 4 bases; bases outside gene matches: 5. The CDR3 DNA follows: TGTGCCAGCAGTTTAACCGACAGGGGCTATGGCTACACCTTC. Encoded protein: CASSLTDRGYGYTF.

V usage is TRBV5-1 and J usage is TRBJ2-3; 7 nucleotides agree with TRBD1. CDR3 length: 15 amino acids. The V gene end was trimmed by 3 bases and the J gene end by 0 bases; junction bases not matched to a gene: 4. Looked up from germline, CDR1 is SGHRS and CDR2 is YFSETQ. This chain's CDR3 is CASSSSDRSTDTQYF. In DNA form, the CDR3 reads TGCGCCAGCAGCTCGTCGGACAGGAGCACAGATACGCAGTATTTT.

The CDR3 DNA sequence: TGTGCCAGCAGGCCACTGGACACTTCTAACTATGGCTACACCTTC. This translates into CASRPLDTSNYGYTF. V and J are TRBV5-6 and TRBJ1-2; weak D call: TRBD1 (5 bases). Per the germline V gene, CDR1 is SGHDT and CDR2 is YYEEEE. This CDR3 is built from 15 residues. Trimming took off 5 bases at V and 0 bases at J, with 14 bases between the two ends.

The chain links TRBV14 to TRBJ2-3, with D perhaps matching TRBD1 (6 bases). Trimming left V 2 bases short and J 5 bases short, with 23 bases between. This CDR3 region has 18 residues. Germline V gene lookup returns CDR1 SGHDN and CDR2 FVKESK. The CDR3 sequence: CASSQRESLEWGQDTQYF. The CDR3 DNA follows: TGTGCCAGCAGCCAAAGAGAGTCCCTGGAGTGGGGGCAAGATACGCAGTATTTT. Filled out from reference TRBV14 and TRBJ2-3, the complete variable domain reads EAGVTQFPSHSVIEKGQTVTLRCDPISGHDNLYWYRRVMGKEIKFLLHFVKESKQDESGMPNNRFLAERTGGTYSTLKVQPAELEDSGVYFCASSQRESLEWGQDTQYFGPGTRLTVL.

The chain employs TRBV6-6 and TRBJ1-1; D perhaps matches TRBD1 (6 bases). This CDR3 has 13 amino acids. The V gene's germline CDR1 is MNHNY and CDR2 SVGAGI (reference sequence). Between the trimmed V and J ends, which lost 6 bases and 0 bases, there was a span of 8 bases. The CDR3 protein is CASRWGLNTEAFF. The CDR3 DNA reads as TGTGCCAGCAGATGGGGGCTGAACACTGAAGCTTTCTTT.

The chain combines TRBV18 with TRBJ1-5; a possible D gene is TRBD1 (5 bases). V lost 5 bases and J lost 7, with 18 bases in between. The CDR3 is 15 residues long. From germline, CDR1 is KGHSH and CDR2 LQKENI. CDR3 region: CASSDKGRAQQPQHF. CDR3 coding DNA: TGTGCCAGCTCAGATAAAGGCAGGGCTCAGCAGCCCCAGCATTTT.

In this sample, this clone turned up a few times. The CDR3 nucleotides read TGCGCCAGCAGCCCAGGGACAGGTTGGGGCTATGGCTACACCTTC. Amino acids: CASSPGTGWGYGYTF. J is TRBJ1-2 and V is TRBV5-1; 8 bases are shared with TRBD1. This CDR3 spans 15 amino acids. In germline, CDR1 is SGHRS, CDR2 YFSETQ. J was trimmed by 4 bases and V by 4 bases; bases with no gene match: 9.

In this sample, this clone turned up once. The chain couples TRBV15 to TRBJ1-2; a possible D gene is TRBD1 (5 bases). The germline V and J ends were trimmed by 1 base and 4 bases, with 7 bases remaining between them. CDR3 length: 13 amino acids. Germline values: CDR1 LNHNV, CDR2 YYDKDF (reference sequence). CDR3 nucleotide sequence: TGTGCCACCAGCAGAGGGGGCGCCTATGGCTACACCTTC. It is translated as CATSRGGAYGYTF.

J is TRBJ2-7 and V is TRBV7-8; 11 bases agree with TRBD1. The CDR3 consists of 15 residues. V lost 7 bases to trimming and J lost 1 base; unmatched junction nucleotides: 6. Germline loops: CDR1 SGHVS, CDR2 FQNEAQ. This CDR3 reads CASTLDRGQSYEQYF. CDR3 bases: TGTGCCAGCACCTTGGACAGGGGGCAATCCTACGAGCAGTACTTC.

As DNA, the CDR3 is TGCAGCGTCCGCACAATCACCGGGGAGCTGTTTTTT. It is translated as CSVRTITGELFF. This chain connects TRBV29-1 to TRBJ2-2, with D unresolved. Germline CDR1 reads SQVTM; CDR2 reads ANQGSEA. Trimming cost V 6 bases and J 4 bases, with 9 bases left between them. The CDR3 consists of 12 residues.

The V and J genes are TRBV18 and TRBJ2-7, with 10 bases lining up with TRBD2. This CDR3 region has 15 residues. In germline, CDR1 is KGHSH, CDR2 LQKENI. Unmatched junction bases numbered 9, after V lost 6 bases and J lost 4 bases. The CDR3 protein is CASSATSGDWYEQYF. The CDR3 region has the DNA TGTGCCAGCTCGGCTACTAGCGGGGATTGGTACGAGCAGTACTTC.

There are a few counts of this clone. The chain has TRBV7-9 and TRBJ1-1, with unresolved D. CDR3 length equals 13 residues. V lost 5 bases and J lost 8, with 15 bases in between. Germline CDR1 reads SEHNR; CDR2 reads FQNEAQ (reference sequence). The CDR3 spells CASSGWAVWEAFF. As DNA, the CDR3 is TGTGCCAGCAGCGGTTGGGCCGTTTGGGAAGCTTTCTTT.

The chain employs TRBV11-2 and TRBJ2-2; no clear D gene. Germline loops: CDR1 SGHAT, CDR2 FQNNGV. V lost 5 bases, J lost 2 bases, and 12 bases lay in between. The CDR3 is 15 residues long. CDR3 sequence reads: CASSLSRGNTGELFF. CDR3 coding DNA: TGTGCCAGCAGCCTCTCGAGAGGAAACACCGGGGAGCTGTTTTTT.

The chain employs TRBV30 and TRBJ1-2, with D possibly matching TRBD1 (5 bases). V gave up 3 bases and J gave up 3 bases, with 17 bases separating them. This CDR3 is 15 amino acids long. The germline V gene encodes CDR1 GTSNPN and CDR2 SVGIG (reference sequence). CDR3 protein: CAWSDDQGPYYGYTF. CDR3 DNA sequence: TGTGCCTGGAGCGACGATCAGGGCCCGTACTATGGCTACACCTTC.

The V gene is TRBV11-2, the J gene TRBJ2-7; 10 bases match TRBD1. V lost 0 bases and J lost 3; bases outside the gene matches: 2. The CDR3 consists of 15 residues. In germline, CDR1 is SGHAT, CDR2 FQNNGV. The CDR3 region has the DNA TGTGCCAGCAGCTTAGACAGGACAGGGGGCTACGAGCAGTACTTC. This encodes CASSLDRTGGYEQYF.

The chain is built from TRBV30 and TRBJ1-6; 7 nucleotides agree with TRBD1. Germline V gene lookup returns CDR1 GTSNPN and CDR2 SVGIG (reference sequence). This CDR3 has 16 residues. The V and J ends lost 3 bases and 6 bases, in that order; junction bases with no gene match: 11. The DNA for the CDR3 is TGTGCCTGGAGCTTTACTACGGGGACAGCTAATTCACCCCTCCACTTT. Protein product: CAWSFTTGTANSPLHF.

This chain joins TRBV12-3 or TRBV12-4 and TRBJ1-1, with D unresolved. The CDR3 length is 12 residues. The V and J ends lost 3 bases and 11 bases respectively, with 13 bases between them. The CDR3 reads CASSFNLPGAFF. The CDR3 DNA follows: TGTGCCAGCAGTTTTAATCTCCCCGGGGCTTTCTTT.

This sequence joins TRBV10-1 and TRBJ2-7; D is possibly TRBD2 (5 bases). This CDR3 has 14 amino acids. Trimming shortened V by 4 bases and J by 0 bases, and 10 bases separated the two germline ends. Germline lookup yields CDR1 WNHNN and CDR2 SYGVQD (reference sequence). CDR3 in DNA: TGCGCCAGCAGTGGAGGGAAAAGCTCCTACGAGCAGTACTTC. Translation: CASSGGKSSYEQYF.

The chain couples TRBV19 to TRBJ1-1; D gene unclear. V was clipped by 1 base and J by 3 bases, with 12 bases between them. Germline V gene data show CDR1 as LNHDA and CDR2 as SQIVND (reference sequence). This CDR3 contains 15 residues. For the CDR3, the DNA is TGTGCCAGTAGTATAGGAGGAGGGAGGGACACTGAAGCTTTCTTT. Its protein is CASSIGGGRDTEAFF.

Ten or more counts support this clone. This chain uses TRBV7-6 with TRBJ2-2, with 14 bases lining up with TRBD2. Unmatched junction bases numbered 9, after V lost 1 base and J lost 8 bases. Per germline, CDR1 SGHVS and CDR2 FNYEAQ. The CDR3 length is 18 residues. CDR3 sequence (DNA): TGTGCCAGCAGCTTAGTTGGGACTAGCGGGAGCGTCCAAGGGGAGCTGTTTTTT. Amino acid sequence: CASSLVGTSGSVQGELFF.

This chain connects TRBV11-2 to TRBJ2-7; 7 bases line up with TRBD2. This CDR3 spans 16 amino acids. Germline CDR1 SGHAT, CDR2 FQNNGV. The junction had 9 bases not matched to a gene; V was cut back by 2 bases and J by 2 bases. Here the CDR3 reads CASSLYWTRGPYEQYF. The DNA of the CDR3 is TGTGCCAGCAGCTTATACTGGACTAGAGGGCCCTACGAGCAGTACTTC. Full variable domain (remainder filled in from reference TRBV11-2 and TRBJ2-7): EAGVAQSPRYKIIEKRQSVAFWCNPISGHATLYWYQQILGQGPKLLIQFQNNGVVDDSQLPKDRFSAERLKGVDSTLKIQPAKLEDSAVYLCASSLYWTRGPYEQYFGPGTRLTVT.